The sequence of this T cell receptor beta chain was determined in a study of T cells after posttransplantation cyclophosphamide (dated by TCRdb to about 2016). For context, the study as a whole: The study tracked T cell repertoire reconstitution by TRB sequencing after myeloablative bone marrow transplantation using posttransplantation cyclophosphamide as GVHD prophylaxis. Antigen receptor sequencing covered samples from 30 to 45 PTCy-treated patients and some 15 of their related bone marrow donors. Blood from all 30 or so PTCy patients with 1-year posttransplant specimens was subjected to TRB sequencing. In 3 patients, up to roughly 3 additional blood samples taken between 2 and 5.2 years after transplant also underwent TRB sequencing, as did pretransplant blood from a handful of patients. Because TRA and TRB clonality correlated tightly in ten or so samples, later TCR analyses were limited to TRB. Public TRB sequences were compared against a database of over 3,500 sequences linked to responses to pathogens, tumor antigens, self-antigens and alloantigens.

Findings and caveats that apply to the study as a whole: The TRB repertoires of T cells infiltrating skin or GI tract showed only limited overlap with the TRB repertoires of T cells in blood. Donor-recipient similarity was low at 1-2 months but increased during the first year, and donor CD8+ memory clones often dominated later blood repertoires. Across approximately 45 patients, TRB clonality was highly associated with recipient CMV seropositivity and CMV reactivation, and diversity in PTCy patients was similar to diversity in CNI/methotrexate controls.

As concerns this clone: Its antigen remains unidentified. No quality values exist for individual bases; no much larger clone is one base distant.

TRB sequencing used genomic DNA with the immunoSEQ assay at survey resolution or the hsTCRB kit. Concerning the study's data processing: The immunoSEQ software handled initial read processing, and the LymphoSeq R package was used for repertoire analyses. Clonality was computed as 1 minus normalized Shannon entropy, and a Gini coefficient was also calculated for each TRB dataset. Phenotypes of unsorted samples were inferred by mapping TRB sequences from sorted subsets of the recipient or donor onto unsorted samples of the same recipient. TCRdb obtained this table from immuneACCESS and retained in-frame rearrangements with V and J assigned. These tables miss some clones; where compared with another copy, unresolved V genes account for less than half of the shortfall, and the remainder is unexplained. That table is the source of V, J and clone size, and D and trimming were worked out from the DNA. The sample data list around 30,000 clones, and roughly 88% of these were observed just once. The biggest ten clones account for 3% to 4% of the sample.

Peripheral blood samples were provided by related bone marrow donors on the day of marrow donation. Mononuclear cells from peripheral blood and bone marrow were separated by Ficoll-Hypaque density centrifugation and then cryopreserved. This clonotype was sampled from a man between 50 and 59 years old. The sequenced material came from PBMCs.

In nucleotides, the sequence is TGCGCCAGCACCGAGTGGACAGGGAACACTGAAGCTTTCTTT. Its protein reads: CASTEWTGNTEAFF. The sequence is built from TRBV5-1 and TRBJ1-1, with 7 bases matching TRBD1. CDR1 and CDR2 (SGHRS, YFSETQ) derive from the germline V gene. V and J are trimmed by 6 bases and 1 base, and the gene matches miss 6 bases of the junction. There are 14 amino acids in the CDR3, from cysteine to phenylalanine inclusive. Only the CDR3 region is kept as DNA, spanning 42 bases read in frame from base 1.